Sequencing of this T cell receptor (beta chain) was carried out in a study of CD4+ T cells in melanoma. Study-wide points: CD8+ T cell, macrophage and B cell function reportedly correlated with neoantigen-specific CD4+ T cells. Reportedly, melanoma neoantigen-specific CD4+ T cells showed varied differentiation states.

This clone showed up just once. The antigen is undetermined. Generated by immunoSEQ multiplex PCR, the TCRdb table keeps only in-frame clones and is missing some. The sample holds 14,000 to 15,000 clones, over 55% seen once. The sequence was obtained from a human donor with melanoma. Sequenced input: cells from a culture (not recorded whether cultured in vitro).

CDR3 in amino acids: CASSPYYARWDEQFF. As DNA, the CDR3 is TGTGCCAGCAGCCCCTACTACGCCCGGTGGGATGAGCAGTTCTTC. The gene calls are TRBV7-3 and TRBJ2-1; D is unresolved. The CDR3 has 15 amino acids. Trimming took 5 bases from V and 8 from J, leaving 19 bases between them. Germline V gene sequence: CDR1 SGHTA, CDR2 FQGTGA.